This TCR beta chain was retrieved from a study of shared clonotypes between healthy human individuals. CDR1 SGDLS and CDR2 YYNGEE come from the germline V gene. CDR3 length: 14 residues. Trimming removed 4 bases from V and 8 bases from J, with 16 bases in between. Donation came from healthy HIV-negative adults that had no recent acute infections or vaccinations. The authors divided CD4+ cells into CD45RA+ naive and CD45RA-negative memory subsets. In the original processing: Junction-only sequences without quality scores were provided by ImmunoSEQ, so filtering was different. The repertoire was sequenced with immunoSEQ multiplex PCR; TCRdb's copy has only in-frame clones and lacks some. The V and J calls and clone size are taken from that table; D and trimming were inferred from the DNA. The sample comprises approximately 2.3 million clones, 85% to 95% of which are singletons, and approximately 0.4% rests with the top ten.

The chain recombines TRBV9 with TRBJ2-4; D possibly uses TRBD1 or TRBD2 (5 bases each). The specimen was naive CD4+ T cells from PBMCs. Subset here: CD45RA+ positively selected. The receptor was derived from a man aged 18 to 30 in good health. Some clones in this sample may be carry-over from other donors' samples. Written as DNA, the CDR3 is TGTGCCAGCAGCCCCCGGGGCCAACGAGACATTCAGTACTTC. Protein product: CASSPRGQRDIQYF.